A single sample is the source of the 30 T cell receptor beta chains below, sequenced in a study of blood T cell repertoires in COVID-19. Repertoires were generated with immunoSEQ multiplex PCR, while TCRdb's copy carries only in-frame clones and drops some. This table holds around 260,000 clones, 70% to 90% found once. The sequencing sample was made of peripheral blood. The receptor set was obtained from a human donor with COVID-19, enrolled during active disease. The donor label of this sample is uncertain.

The rearrangement links TRBV29-1 to TRBJ1-4; D uncertain. The CDR3 is 13 residues long. Trimming removed 5 bases at V and 0 bases at J, with 7 bases between. Germline V gene data show CDR1 as SQVTM and CDR2 as ANQGSEA. CDR3 sequence: CSVTPATNEKLFF. The CDR3 DNA sequence: TGCAGCGTTACGCCGGCAACTAATGAAAAACTGTTTTTT.

This chain uses TRBV7-2 with TRBJ1-1; no reliable D call. V was cut by 1 base and J by 11 bases, with 11 bases left in between. The CDR3 is made up of 12 amino acids. Germline lookup yields CDR1 SGHTA and CDR2 FQGNSA. The CDR3 sequence is CASSLVPLRAFF. The CDR3 DNA is TGTGCCAGCAGCTTAGTCCCCTTGCGGGCTTTCTTT.

The gene calls are TRBV18 and TRBJ1-2, with D unclear. With 3 bases removed from V and 3 bases from J, the gap between germline ends came to 11 bases. CDR1 KGHSH and CDR2 LQKENI come from the germline V gene. The CDR3 totals 14 residues. CDR3 in DNA: TGTGCCAGCTCACCGTCCTCTGCGGACTATGGCTACACCTTC. Amino acid sequence: CASSPSSADYGYTF.

J is TRBJ1-3 and V is TRBV4-1; TRBD1 agrees at 7 bases. V lost 0 bases, J lost 2 bases, and 1 base stayed unmatched. CDR3 length equals 15 residues. Germline lookup yields CDR1 MGHRA and CDR2 YSYEKL. Here the CDR3 DNA reads TGCGCCAGCAGCCAAGAGACAGGGACTGGAAACACCATATATTTT. Protein sequence: CASSQETGTGNTIYF.

The chain joins TRBV7-6 to TRBJ1-3; 8 bases map to TRBD1. This CDR3 has 18 amino acids. Germline CDR1 SGHVS, CDR2 FNYEAQ. The V gene end was trimmed by 5 bases and the J gene end by 0 bases; junction bases not matched to a gene: 12. CDR3 loop: CASSRGSTGASSGNTIYF. The CDR3 nucleotides are TGTGCCAGCAGCCGGGGTTCGACAGGGGCGTCCTCTGGAAACACCATATATTTT.

This clone was found a few times. This rearrangement joins TRBV5-6 to TRBJ1-3, with TRBD1 as a possible D gene (6 bases). Germline values: CDR1 SGHDT, CDR2 YYEEEE. V was shortened by 3 bases and J by 2 bases, with 6 bases between the two germline ends. The CDR3 has 13 amino acids. The CDR3 loop reads CASSWDTGNTIYF. As DNA, the CDR3 is TGTGCCAGCAGCTGGGACACTGGAAACACCATATATTTT.

This clone showed up just once. J is TRBJ2-2 and V is TRBV6-5, with a weak D call TRBD2 (6 bases). The V end lost 4 bases, the J end lost 7 bases, and 10 bases lay between the germline ends. The CDR3 has 13 amino acids. Germline CDR1 and CDR2: MNHEY and SVGAGI. The CDR3 DNA reads TGTGCCAGCAGTTCTCGACTAGGCGGGGAGCTGTTTTTT. As protein: CASSSRLGGELFF.

The chain uses TRBV28 and TRBJ1-1; D remains ambiguous. Between the trimmed V and J ends, which lost 3 bases and 3 bases, there was a span of 11 bases. The CDR3 totals 14 residues. The germline V gene encodes CDR1 MDHEN and CDR2 SYDVKM. CDR3: CASSFGLGDTEAFF. The CDR3 DNA sequence: TGTGCCAGCAGTTTTGGACTCGGGGACACTGAAGCTTTCTTT.

The chain joins TRBV24-1 to TRBJ2-3, with TRBD1 as a possible D gene (5 bases). V shed 3 bases and J shed 1 base, with 16 bases lying between them. CDR1 is KGHDR and CDR2 is SFDVKD in the germline V gene. This CDR3 region has 17 residues. DNA of the CDR3: TGTGCCACCAGTGATACTGGTGCCCTACAGGGCACAGATACGCAGTATTTT. Translating gives CATSDTGALQGTDTQYF.

V usage is TRBV2 and J usage is TRBJ2-1; the match to TRBD1 covers 10 bases. The J segment lost 6 bases and the V segment lost 8 bases, leaving 7 bases of the junction unmatched. The germline V gene has CDR1 SNHLY and CDR2 FYNNEI. The CDR3 has 14 residues. CDR3 sequence (DNA): TGTGCCAGCGGACCTGGGACAGGGGTCAATGAGCAGTTCTTC. Translating it yields CASGPGTGVNEQFF.

The CDR3 here is CASSQVPGAGELFF. In DNA form, the CDR3 reads TGTGCCAGCAGCCAAGTTCCGGGGGCCGGGGAGCTGTTTTTT. The V gene is TRBV3-1 (or the pseudogene TRBV3-2), the J gene TRBJ2-2, with a tentative D call TRBD2 (6 bases). The CDR3 totals 14 residues. Germline-derived CDR1 and CDR2 are LGHDT and YNNKEL (reference sequence). V lost 1 base and J 6 bases, leaving 9 bases between the germline ends.

The chain uses TRBV27 and TRBJ1-4; TRBD1 agrees at 9 bases. The J segment lost 8 bases and the V segment lost 6 bases, leaving 4 bases of the junction unmatched. Germline loops: CDR1 MNHEY, CDR2 SMNVEV (reference sequence). The CDR3 extends over 13 amino acids. The CDR3 loop reads CASSLDRGEKLFF. DNA for the CDR3: TGTGCCAGCAGCCTGGACAGGGGAGAAAAACTGTTTTTT.

The chain carries TRBV6-6 and TRBJ2-3; 7 positions match TRBD2. With 6 bases clipped from V and 2 bases from J, the junction kept 5 bases outside the gene matches. Germline loops: CDR1 MNHNY, CDR2 SVGAGI (reference sequence). This CDR3 is built from 14 residues. The CDR3 bases are TGTGCCAGCAGCCCGGGACTACCCACAGATACGCAGTATTTT. Protein product: CASSPGLPTDTQYF.

Worth noting for this clone: This CDR3 is also generated by other DNA sequences in the sample. V gene TRBV2 combines with J gene TRBJ2-2, with a tentative D call TRBD2 (5 bases). The length of the CDR3 is 15 residues. Germline lookup yields CDR1 SNHLY and CDR2 FYNNEI. V lost 1 base, J lost 3 bases, and 9 bases lay in between. The DNA of the CDR3 is TGTGCCAGCAGTGAAGGGCCGGGGTACACCGGGGAGCTGTTTTTT. Protein product: CASSEGPGYTGELFF.

This chain links TRBV19 with TRBJ1-5; D uncertain. V was cut by 5 bases and J by 0 bases, with 8 bases left in between. Germline CDR1 LNHDA, CDR2 SQIVND (reference sequence). CDR3 size: 14 residues. DNA for the CDR3: TGTGCCAGTAGTGATGCGGCTAGCAATCAGCCCCAGCATTTT. It is translated as CASSDAASNQPQHF.

The chain recombines TRBV7-2 with TRBJ1-2; 7 bases match TRBD1. V trimming: 3 bases; J trimming: 8 bases; junction bases outside the gene matches: 9. The CDR3 is made up of 14 amino acids. Germline-derived CDR1 and CDR2 are SGHTA and FQGNSA. As DNA, the CDR3 is TGTGCCAGCAGCTTGACGACAGGGTTAGAGGGCTACACCTTC. Its translation is CASSLTTGLEGYTF.

This clone was found once. The chain is built from TRBV5-3 and TRBJ1-5, with D possibly TRBD1 on 6 matching bases. TRBV5-3 is assigned to the ORF class and has an uncertain function. V was trimmed by 2 bases and J by 2 bases, leaving 14 bases between them. The CDR3 spans 16 residues. The CDR3 coding sequence is TGTGCCAGAAGCTTAACGCGAGGGGGAGGCAATCAGCCCCAGCATTTT. Translation gives CARSLTRGGGNQPQHF.

The rearrangement links TRBV11-3 to TRBJ1-1; possibly TRBD1 for D (5 bases). The CDR3 contains 16 residues. CDR1 and CDR2 from the germline V gene are SGHNT and YENEEA. Trimming pared 3 bases from V and 1 base from J, leaving 15 bases between. CDR3 loop: CASSFGGAGRNTEAFF. The DNA of the CDR3 is TGTGCCAGCAGCTTTGGAGGGGCTGGTCGGAACACTGAAGCTTTCTTT.

The chain links TRBV12-3 or TRBV12-4 to TRBJ1-5; no definite D call. This CDR3 has 13 amino acids. Trimming left V 7 bases short and J 6 bases short, with 13 bases between. The CDR3 loop is CASMSQSGQPQHF. The CDR3 nucleotides read TGTGCCAGCATGTCACAGAGTGGTCAGCCCCAGCATTTT.

The J gene is TRBJ2-5, the V gene TRBV14, with TRBD2 matching 9 bases. CDR1 SGHDN and CDR2 FVKESK come from the germline V gene. The CDR3 length is 15 residues. V gave up 0 bases and J gave up 4 bases; unmatched junction bases: 3. CDR3 bases: TGTGCCAGCAGCCAAGATCGGACTAGCGTAGAGACCCAGTACTTC. Protein: CASSQDRTSVETQYF. Full variable domain (missing parts from reference TRBV14 and TRBJ2-5): EAGVTQFPSHSVIEKGQTVTLRCDPISGHDNLYWYRRVMGKEIKFLLHFVKESKQDESGMPNNRFLAERTGGTYSTLKVQPAELEDSGVYFCASSQDRTSVETQYFGPGTRLLVL.

The chain combines TRBV28 with TRBJ1-2; tentative D call: TRBD1 (5 bases). Germline CDR1 MDHEN, CDR2 SYDVKM. This CDR3 contains 14 residues. With 6 bases removed from V and 8 bases from J, the gap between germline ends came to 19 bases. CDR3 sequence: CASRVSGLYGGYTF. CDR3 DNA: TGTGCCAGCAGGGTCTCGGGACTATATGGGGGCTACACCTTC.

The chain has TRBV6-4 and TRBJ1-1; 8 bases line up with TRBD1. The germline gives CDR1 MRHNA, CDR2 SNTAGT. Trimming removed 0 bases from V and 6 bases from J; junction bases left unmatched: 9. The CDR3 is 16 residues long. CDR3 sequence: CASSDSGTGGYAEAFF. DNA of the CDR3: TGTGCCAGCAGTGACTCCGGGACAGGAGGCTATGCTGAAGCTTTCTTT.

The V and J genes are TRBV11-2 and TRBJ1-2; TRBD1 matches at 8 bases. The CDR3 has 15 amino acids. Germline lookup yields CDR1 SGHAT and CDR2 FQNNGV. V trimming: 1 base; J trimming: 4 bases; junction bases outside the gene matches: 5. CDR3 nucleotides: TGTGCCAGCAGCTTAGGGCAACAGGGGGGCTATGGCTACACCTTC. It yields the protein CASSLGQQGGYGYTF. The variable domain in full, completed from reference TRBV11-2 and TRBJ1-2, reads EAGVAQSPRYKIIEKRQSVAFWCNPISGHATLYWYQQILGQGPKLLIQFQNNGVVDDSQLPKDRFSAERLKGVDSTLKIQPAKLEDSAVYLCASSLGQQGGYGYTFGSGTRLTVV.

V gene TRBV6-6 combines with J gene TRBJ2-4, with TRBD1 identical over 9 bases. V lost 0 bases to trimming and J lost 8 bases; unmatched junction nucleotides: 5. Germline V lookup: CDR1 MNHNY, CDR2 SVGAGI (reference sequence). CDR3 size: 15 residues. CDR3 DNA: TGTGCCAGCAGTTACTCGACAGGGGGGGTGGACATTCAGTACTTC. Translated: CASSYSTGGVDIQYF.

The J gene is TRBJ1-1, the V gene TRBV27, with 8 bases lining up with TRBD1. The CDR3 totals 15 residues. Looked up from germline, CDR1 is MNHEY and CDR2 is SMNVEV (reference sequence). The trim removed 11 bases at V and 1 base at J, leaving 12 bases unmatched. The CDR3 DNA sequence: TGTGCCTGTTGGGCAGGGGGCCTCCAGAACACTGAAGCTTTCTTT. Translating gives CACWAGGLQNTEAFF.

The CDR3 sequence is CASSVVGVSYNEQFF. In DNA form, the CDR3 reads TGTGCCAGCAGCGTAGTGGGAGTCTCCTACAATGAGCAGTTCTTC. The chain has TRBV9 and TRBJ2-1; D might be TRBD2 (5 bases). This CDR3 region has 15 residues. Per the germline V gene, CDR1 is SGDLS and CDR2 is YYNGEE. V lost 0 bases, J lost 0 bases, and 7 bases lay in between.

This chain joins TRBV7-2 and TRBJ2-7, with 12 bases matching TRBD1. Looked up from germline, CDR1 is SGHTA and CDR2 is FQGNSA. V shed 4 bases and J 3 bases; nucleotides not matched to a gene: 7. This CDR3 has 16 amino acids. The CDR3 reads CASSSYGTGGLYEQYF. CDR3 sequence (DNA): TGTGCCAGCAGCTCTTACGGGACAGGGGGCCTCTACGAGCAGTACTTC.

J is TRBJ2-1 and V is TRBV5-1; 8 bases match TRBD2. This CDR3 has 16 amino acids. V was pared by 5 bases and J by 0 bases, with 7 bases of the junction left unmatched. In germline, CDR1 is SGHRS, CDR2 YFSETQ. The CDR3 DNA sequence: TGCGCCAGCAGATACCAAGCGGGAGTCTCCTACAATGAGCAGTTCTTC. Its translation: CASRYQAGVSYNEQFF.

The gene calls are TRBV5-1 and TRBJ1-6; D ambiguous. The CDR3 spans 15 residues. Per germline, CDR1 SGHRS and CDR2 YFSETQ. The V gene lost 4 bases and the J gene lost 7 bases, with 15 bases spanning the gap. DNA for the CDR3: TGCGCCAGCAGCCCGACCCCGGGTACCAATTCACCCCTCCACTTT. Its translation is CASSPTPGTNSPLHF. The full variable domain, in which reference TRBV5-1 and TRBJ1-6 provide the parts outside the CDR3, is KAGVTQTPRYLIKTRGQQVTLSCSPISGHRSVSWYQQTPGQGLQFLFEYFSETQRNKGNFPGRFSGRQFSNSRSEMNVSTLELGDSALYLCASSPTPGTNSPLHFGNGTRLTVT.

Turning to this clone: Other DNA sequences in this specimen translate into the identical CDR3. The chain recombines TRBV28 with TRBJ2-7; maybe TRBD2 (5 bases). This CDR3 spans 13 amino acids. Trimming removed 2 bases from V and 1 base from J, with 6 bases in between. In germline, CDR1 is MDHEN, CDR2 SYDVKM. The CDR3 DNA reads TGTGCCAGCAGTTTAACGGGATCCTACGAGCAGTACTTC. It codes for CASSLTGSYEQYF.